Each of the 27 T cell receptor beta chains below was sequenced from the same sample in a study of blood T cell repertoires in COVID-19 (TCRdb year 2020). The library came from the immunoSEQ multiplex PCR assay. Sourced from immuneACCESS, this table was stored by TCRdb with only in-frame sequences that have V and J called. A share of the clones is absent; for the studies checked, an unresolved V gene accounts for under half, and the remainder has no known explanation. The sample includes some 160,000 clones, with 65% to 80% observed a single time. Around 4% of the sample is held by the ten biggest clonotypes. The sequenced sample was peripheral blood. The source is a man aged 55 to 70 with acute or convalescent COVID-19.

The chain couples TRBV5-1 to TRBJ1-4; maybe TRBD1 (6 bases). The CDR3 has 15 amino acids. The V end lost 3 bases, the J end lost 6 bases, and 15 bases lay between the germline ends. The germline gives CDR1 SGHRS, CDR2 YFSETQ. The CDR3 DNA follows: TGCGCCAGCAGCTCCCTAGGGGGAGGGGATGAAAAACTGTTTTTT. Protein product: CASSSLGGGDEKLFF.

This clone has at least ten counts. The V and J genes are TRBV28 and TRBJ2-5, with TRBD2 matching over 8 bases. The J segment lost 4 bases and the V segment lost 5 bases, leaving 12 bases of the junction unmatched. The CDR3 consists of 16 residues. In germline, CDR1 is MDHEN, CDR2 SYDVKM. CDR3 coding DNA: TGTGCCAGCAGTCCACCGGGACTAGAGGTCGGAGAGACCCAGTACTTC. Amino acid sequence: CASSPPGLEVGETQYF.

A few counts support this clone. CDR3 coding DNA: TGTGCCAGCAGCGTAGTAGGAGGATCGGGAAACACCATATATTTT. Amino acids: CASSVVGGSGNTIYF. The chain combines TRBV9 with TRBJ1-3; the D is unclear. CDR3 size: 15 residues. V lost 0 bases and J lost 4, with 11 bases in between. CDR1 is SGDLS and CDR2 is YYNGEE in the germline V gene.

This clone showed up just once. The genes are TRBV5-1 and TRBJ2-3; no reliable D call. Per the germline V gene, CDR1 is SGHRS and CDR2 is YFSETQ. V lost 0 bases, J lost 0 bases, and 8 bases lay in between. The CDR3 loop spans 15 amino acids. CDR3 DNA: TGCGCCAGCAGCTTGGCTTTTCCTAGCACAGATACGCAGTATTTT. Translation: CASSLAFPSTDTQYF.

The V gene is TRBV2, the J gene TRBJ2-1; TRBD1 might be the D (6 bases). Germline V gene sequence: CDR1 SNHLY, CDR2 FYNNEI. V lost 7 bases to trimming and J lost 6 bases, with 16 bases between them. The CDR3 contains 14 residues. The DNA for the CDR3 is TGTGCCAGCAATTACGACGACAGGCGCAATGAGCAGTTCTTC. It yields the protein CASNYDDRRNEQFF.

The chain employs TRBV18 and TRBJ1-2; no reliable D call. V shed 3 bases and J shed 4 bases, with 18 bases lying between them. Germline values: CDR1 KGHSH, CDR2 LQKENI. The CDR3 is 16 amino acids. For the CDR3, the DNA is TGTGCCAGCTCACCCGGCGTGGCGGGAGCGGGCTATGGCTACACCTTC. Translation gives CASSPGVAGAGYGYTF.

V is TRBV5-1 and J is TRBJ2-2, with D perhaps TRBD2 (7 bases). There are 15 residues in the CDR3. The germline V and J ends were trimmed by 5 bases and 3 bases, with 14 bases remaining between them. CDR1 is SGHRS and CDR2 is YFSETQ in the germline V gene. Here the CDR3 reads CASRRGGRDTGELFF. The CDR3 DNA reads TGCGCCAGCAGGAGGGGGGGCAGAGACACCGGGGAGCTGTTTTTT.

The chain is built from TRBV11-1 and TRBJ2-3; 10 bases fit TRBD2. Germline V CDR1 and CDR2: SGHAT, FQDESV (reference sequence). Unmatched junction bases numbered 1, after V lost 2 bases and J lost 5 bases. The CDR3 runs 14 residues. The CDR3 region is CASSLLAGVDTQYF. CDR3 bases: TGTGCCAGCAGCTTACTAGCGGGAGTAGATACGCAGTATTTT.

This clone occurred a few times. CDR3 bases: TGTGCCAGCAGTGCTTCCTTGACAGCCACTGAAGCTTTCTTT. This encodes CASSASLTATEAFF. V and J are TRBV2 and TRBJ1-1, with D possibly TRBD1 on 5 matching bases. The germline V gene encodes CDR1 SNHLY and CDR2 FYNNEI. V lost 4 bases, J lost 4 bases, and 13 bases lay in between. The CDR3 consists of 14 residues.

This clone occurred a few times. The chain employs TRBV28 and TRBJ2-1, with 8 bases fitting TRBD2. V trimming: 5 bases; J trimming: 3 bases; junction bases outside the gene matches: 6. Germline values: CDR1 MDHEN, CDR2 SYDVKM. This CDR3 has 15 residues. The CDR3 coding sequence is TGTGCCAGCAGTCCCCCGGGAGGGGGCTACAATGAGCAGTTCTTC. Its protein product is CASSPPGGGYNEQFF.

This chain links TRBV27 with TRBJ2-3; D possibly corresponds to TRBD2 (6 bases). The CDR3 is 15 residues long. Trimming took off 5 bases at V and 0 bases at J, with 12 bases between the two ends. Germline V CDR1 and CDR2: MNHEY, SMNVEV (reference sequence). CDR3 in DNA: TGTGCCAGCAGTGGGAGGCACGCTAGCACAGATACGCAGTATTTT. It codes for CASSGRHASTDTQYF.

The CDR3 loop reads CATSPGQSSGNTIYF. In DNA, the CDR3 is TGTGCCACCAGTCCTGGACAAAGCTCTGGAAACACCATATATTTT. The chain couples TRBV24-1 to TRBJ1-3, with D possibly being TRBD1 (5 bases). The CDR3 loop spans 15 amino acids. The ends were cut back, 6 bases at V and 0 bases at J, with 11 bases in the middle. Germline CDR1 is KGHDR and CDR2 is SFDVKD.

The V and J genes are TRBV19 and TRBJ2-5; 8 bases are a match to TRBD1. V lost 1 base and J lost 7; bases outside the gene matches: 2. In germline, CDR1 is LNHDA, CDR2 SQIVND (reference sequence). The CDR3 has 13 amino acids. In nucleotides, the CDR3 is TGTGCCAGTAGTATAGGAGGGACAGGGACCCAGTACTTC. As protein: CASSIGGTGTQYF.

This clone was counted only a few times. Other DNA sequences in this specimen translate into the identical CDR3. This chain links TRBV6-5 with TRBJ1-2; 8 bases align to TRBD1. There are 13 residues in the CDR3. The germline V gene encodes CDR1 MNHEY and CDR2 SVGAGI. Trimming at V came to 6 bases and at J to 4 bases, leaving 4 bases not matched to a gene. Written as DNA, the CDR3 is TGTGCCAGCAGGCCCGGACAGGGCTATGGCTACACCTTC. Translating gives CASRPGQGYGYTF.

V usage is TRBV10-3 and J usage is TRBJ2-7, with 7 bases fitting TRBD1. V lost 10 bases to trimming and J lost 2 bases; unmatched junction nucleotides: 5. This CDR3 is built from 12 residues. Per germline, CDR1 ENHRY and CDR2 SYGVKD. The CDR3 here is CATTGAAYEQYF. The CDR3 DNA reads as TGTGCCACCACAGGGGCGGCCTACGAGCAGTACTTC.

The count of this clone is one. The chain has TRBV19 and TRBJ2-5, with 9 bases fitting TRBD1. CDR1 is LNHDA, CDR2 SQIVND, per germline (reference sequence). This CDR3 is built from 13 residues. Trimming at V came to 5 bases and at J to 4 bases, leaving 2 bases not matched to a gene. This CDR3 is CASSSTGGETQYF. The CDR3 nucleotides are TGTGCCAGTAGTTCGACAGGGGGAGAGACCCAGTACTTC.

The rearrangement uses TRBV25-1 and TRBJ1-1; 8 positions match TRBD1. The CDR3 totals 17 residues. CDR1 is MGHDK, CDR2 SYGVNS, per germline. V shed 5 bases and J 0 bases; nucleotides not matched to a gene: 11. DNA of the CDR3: TGTGCCAGCAGTCCTGGGACAGGCCCGAAAATGAACACTGAAGCTTTCTTT. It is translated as CASSPGTGPKMNTEAFF.

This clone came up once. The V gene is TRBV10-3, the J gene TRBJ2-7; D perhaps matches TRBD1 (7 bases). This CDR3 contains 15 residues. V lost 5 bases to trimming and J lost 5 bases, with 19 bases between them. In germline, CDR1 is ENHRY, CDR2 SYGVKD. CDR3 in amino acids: CAISTSTGRSDEQYF. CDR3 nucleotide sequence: TGTGCCATCAGTACTTCGACAGGGAGGTCCGACGAGCAGTACTTC.

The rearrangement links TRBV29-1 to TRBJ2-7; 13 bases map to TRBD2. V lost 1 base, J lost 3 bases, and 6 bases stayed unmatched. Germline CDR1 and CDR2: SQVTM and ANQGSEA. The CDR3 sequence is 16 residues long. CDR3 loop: CSVEGGTSGTRYEQYF. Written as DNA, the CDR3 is TGCAGCGTTGAAGGCGGGACTAGCGGGACGCGCTACGAGCAGTACTTC.

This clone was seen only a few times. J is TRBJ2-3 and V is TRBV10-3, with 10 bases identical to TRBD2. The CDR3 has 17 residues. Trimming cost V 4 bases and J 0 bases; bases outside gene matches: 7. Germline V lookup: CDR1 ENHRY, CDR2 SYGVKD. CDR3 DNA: TGTGCCATCAGTGTGACACTAGCGGGGTCTAGCACAGATACGCAGTATTTT. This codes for CAISVTLAGSSTDTQYF.

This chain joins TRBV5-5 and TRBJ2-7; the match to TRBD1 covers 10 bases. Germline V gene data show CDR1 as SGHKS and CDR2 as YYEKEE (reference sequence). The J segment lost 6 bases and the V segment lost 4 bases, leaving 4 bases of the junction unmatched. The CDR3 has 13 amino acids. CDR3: CASSPRQGAEQYF. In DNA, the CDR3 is TGTGCCAGCAGCCCAAGACAGGGGGCCGAGCAGTACTTC.

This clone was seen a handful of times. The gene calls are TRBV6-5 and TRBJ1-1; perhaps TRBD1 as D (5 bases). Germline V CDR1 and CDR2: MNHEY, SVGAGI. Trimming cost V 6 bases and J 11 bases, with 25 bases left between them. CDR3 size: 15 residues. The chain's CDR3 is CASRDERPGLFGAFF. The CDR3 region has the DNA TGTGCCAGCAGGGACGAACGTCCAGGGCTTTTTGGCGCTTTCTTT.

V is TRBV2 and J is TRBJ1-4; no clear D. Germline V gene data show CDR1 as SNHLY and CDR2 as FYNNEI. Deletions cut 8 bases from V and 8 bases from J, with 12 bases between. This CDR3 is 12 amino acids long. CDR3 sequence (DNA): TGTGCCAGCTTACTGAGAGGCGAAAAACTGTTTTTT. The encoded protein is CASLLRGEKLFF.

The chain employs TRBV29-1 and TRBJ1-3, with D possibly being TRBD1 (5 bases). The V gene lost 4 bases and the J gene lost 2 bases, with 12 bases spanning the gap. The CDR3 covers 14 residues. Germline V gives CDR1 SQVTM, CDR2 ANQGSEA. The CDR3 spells CSVVGQGAGNTIYF. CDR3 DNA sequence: TGCAGCGTTGTCGGGCAGGGCGCTGGAAACACCATATATTTT.

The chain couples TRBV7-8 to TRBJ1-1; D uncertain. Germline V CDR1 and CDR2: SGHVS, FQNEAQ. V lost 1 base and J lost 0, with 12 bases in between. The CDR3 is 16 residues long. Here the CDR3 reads CASSLEGGSVNTEAFF. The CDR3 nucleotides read TGTGCCAGCAGCTTAGAGGGCGGGTCAGTGAACACTGAAGCTTTCTTT.

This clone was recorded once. The CDR3, as DNA: TGTGCCAGCAGTTTGAGTGGCACTGAAGCTTTCTTT. This gives the protein CASSLSGTEAFF. This chain links TRBV27 with TRBJ1-1; unclear D gene. Germline CDR1 MNHEY, CDR2 SMNVEV (reference sequence). This CDR3 has 12 amino acids. V was cut by 3 bases and J by 4 bases, with 6 bases left in between.

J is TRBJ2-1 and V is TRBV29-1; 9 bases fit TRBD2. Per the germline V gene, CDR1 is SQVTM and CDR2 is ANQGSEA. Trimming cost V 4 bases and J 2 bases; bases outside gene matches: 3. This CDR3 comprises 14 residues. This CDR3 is CSVGLADTYNEQFF. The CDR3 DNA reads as TGCAGCGTTGGACTAGCGGACACCTACAATGAGCAGTTCTTC.